These 18 T cell receptor beta chains came from one sample sequenced in a study of blood T cells in healthy people across ages. A second PCR of about 7 to 12 cycles used a sample-barcoded 5' primer and a J-beta primer mix. MiXCR was run by TCRdb on the 5' RACE reads, yielding one entry per CDR3 protein. Seen here are over 700,000 distinct CDR3 sequences, approximately 53% observed once, and the top ten hold around 41%. The sample taken for sequencing was blood. These receptors were taken from a man older than 75 in good health.

This clonotype occurred a few times. The genes are TRBV12-3 or TRBV12-4 and TRBJ1-2; D ambiguous. The germline V and J ends were trimmed by 7 bases and 0 bases, with 12 bases remaining between them. The CDR3 spans 14 residues. The CDR3 sequence: CASTPESTNYGYTF. The CDR3 coding sequence is TGTGCCAGCACCCCCGAGAGCACTAACTATGGCTACACCTTC.

The chain employs TRBV6-5 and TRBJ1-5; D is unresolved. V dropped 2 bases and J dropped 2 bases, with 10 bases sitting between them. CDR3 length: 15 residues. Germline CDR1 reads MNHEY; CDR2 reads SVGAGI. The DNA of the CDR3 is TGTGCCAGCAGTTACAGGTCCGGAGGCAATCAGCCCCAGCATTTT. Its protein product is CASSYRSGGNQPQHF.

Only a few counts were recorded for this clonotype. V usage is TRBV28 and J usage is TRBJ2-7; TRBD2 agrees at 10 bases. Losses at the gene ends were 7 bases for V and 5 bases for J; bases not matched to a gene: 5. The CDR3 contains 13 residues. In germline, CDR1 is MDHEN, CDR2 SYDVKM. CDR3 in amino acids: CASTSGRRNEQYF. CDR3 DNA: TGTGCCAGCACTAGCGGGAGAAGAAACGAGCAGTACTTC. Full variable domain (missing parts from reference TRBV28 and TRBJ2-7): DVKVTQSSRYLVKRTGEKVFLECVQDMDHENMFWYRQDPGLGLRLIYFSYDVKMKEKGDIPEGYSVSREKKERFSLILESASTNQTSMYLCASTSGRRNEQYFGPGTRLTVT.

CDR3 in amino acids: CSVENAGGVYGYGYTF. CDR3 nucleotide sequence: TGCAGCGTTGAGAACGCGGGCGGGGTTTACGGGTATGGCTACACCTTC. The gene calls are TRBV29-1 and TRBJ1-2; no reliable D call. V dropped 3 bases and J dropped 5 bases, with 22 bases sitting between them. Germline V lookup: CDR1 SQVTM, CDR2 ANQGSEA. The CDR3 is made up of 16 amino acids.

This clonotype was seen a single time. One end of the junction varies from germline; a read error may be responsible. V usage is TRBV27 and J usage is TRBJ1-6, with 8 bases identical to TRBD1. This CDR3 has 14 amino acids. Per the germline V gene, CDR1 is MNHEY and CDR2 is SMNVEV (reference sequence). CDR3 DNA: TGTGCCAGCAGCCCGGGACAGGATAATTCACCCCCCCACTTT. This sequence encodes CASSPGQDNSPPHF.

The rearrangement joins TRBV6-1 to TRBJ2-7, with D unresolved. The DNA matches TRBJ2-5 better at its end, which makes the J call doubtful. The germline V gene has CDR1 MNHNS and CDR2 SASEGT. This CDR3 comprises 14 residues. CDR3 sequence (DNA): TGTGCCAGCAGTGAATACCACCTACAAGAGACCCAGTACTTC. As protein: CASSEYHLQETQYF.

The rearrangement uses TRBV5-1 and TRBJ2-7, with D unclear. Germline CDR1 and CDR2: SGHRS and YFSETQ. The CDR3 has 13 amino acids. Trimming removed 3 bases from V and 6 bases from J, with 13 bases in between. The DNA for the CDR3 is TGCGCCAGCAGCTCGGCCCCAGCTGGCGAGCAGTACTTC. This gives the protein CASSSAPAGEQYF.

V and J are TRBV6-5 and TRBJ1-5; 8 bases match TRBD1. Unmatched junction bases numbered 8, after V lost 6 bases and J lost 4 bases. Germline loops: CDR1 MNHEY, CDR2 SVGAGI. The CDR3 consists of 15 residues. The CDR3: CASRSTGGPNQPQHF. Here the CDR3 DNA reads TGTGCCAGCAGGTCAACAGGGGGTCCGAATCAGCCCCAGCATTTT.

The genes are TRBV10-3 and TRBJ2-7, with TRBD1 as a possible D gene (6 bases). The germline CDR1 and CDR2 sequences are ENHRY and SYGVKD. The CDR3 consists of 14 residues. Between the trimmed V and J ends, which lost 4 bases and 1 base, there was a span of 11 bases. The CDR3 DNA follows: TGTGCCATCAGTGGACAGGCCATTTCCTACGAGCAGTACTTC. As protein: CAISGQAISYEQYF.

This clonotype was detected only a few times. The rearrangement links TRBV2 to TRBJ2-7, with 10 positions matching TRBD2. After removal of 8 bases from V and 3 bases from J, the junction contained 7 bases not matched to a gene. This CDR3 region has 14 residues. Germline lookup yields CDR1 SNHLY and CDR2 FYNNEI. CDR3 region: CASRVAGGHYEQYF. The DNA for the CDR3 is TGTGCCAGCCGGGTAGCGGGAGGCCACTACGAGCAGTACTTC.

The chain carries TRBV2 and TRBJ2-3, with TRBD2 matching over 8 bases. The CDR3 loop spans 16 amino acids. The trim removed 6 bases at V and 14 bases at J, leaving 22 bases unmatched. Germline loops: CDR1 SNHLY, CDR2 FYNNEI. This CDR3 reads CASSQTSGGDLRYAYF. Here the CDR3 DNA reads TGTGCCAGCAGCCAAACTAGCGGAGGGGACCTTAGATACGCGTATTTT.

The chain links TRBV5-1 to TRBJ2-1, with 8 positions matching TRBD2. Germline V lookup: CDR1 SGHRS, CDR2 YFSETQ. V trimming: 2 bases; J trimming: 5 bases; junction bases outside the gene matches: 6. This CDR3 has 15 amino acids. Here the CDR3 reads CASSFGTRVNNEQFF. The CDR3, as DNA: TGCGCCAGCAGCTTCGGGACTAGAGTGAACAATGAGCAGTTCTTC.

The V call is TRBV3-1, the J call TRBJ2-7; TRBD2 aligns across 14 bases. The CDR3 spans 17 residues. The V segment lost 0 bases and the J segment 5 bases; nucleotides outside the gene matches: 6. Germline loops: CDR1 LGHDT, CDR2 YNNKEL (reference sequence). For the CDR3, the DNA is TGTGCCAGCAGCCAAGACATATTGGGACTAGCGGGAGACGAGCAGTACTTC. It is translated as CASSQDILGLAGDEQYF.

In the case of this clonotype: Since a much larger clone is just one base distant, this may be a read error. The genes are TRBV29-1 and TRBJ2-5; D unresolved. Germline V gene sequence: CDR1 SQVTM, CDR2 ANQGSEA. The CDR3 length is 12 residues. The CDR3 DNA reads as TGCAGCGTTGAAGTGCGCCAAGAGGCCCAGTACTTC. Amino acid sequence: CSVEVRQEAQYF.

The rearrangement links TRBV29-1 to TRBJ2-5; TRBD2 agrees at 10 bases. Germline loops: CDR1 SQVTM, CDR2 ANQGSEA. The CDR3 is 15 residues long. The trim removed 2 bases at V and 4 bases at J, leaving 7 bases unmatched. CDR3 nucleotide sequence: TGCAGCGTTGAAACGATAGCGGGAGGACGAGAGACCCAGTACTTC. Amino acids: CSVETIAGGRETQYF.

This clonotype appeared many times. The rearrangement uses TRBV5-5 and TRBJ1-2; D gene ambiguous. This CDR3 contains 12 residues. V lost 4 bases, J lost 2 bases, and 6 bases lay in between. Germline CDR1 and CDR2: SGHKS and YYEKEE (reference sequence). In DNA, the CDR3 is TGTGCCAGCAGCGTCGGAAACTATGGCTACACCTTC. It encodes CASSVGNYGYTF.

The V gene is TRBV7-9, the J gene TRBJ2-6, with unresolved D. Between the trimmed V and J ends, which lost 5 bases and 7 bases, there was a span of 6 bases. Germline CDR1 reads SEHNR; CDR2 reads FQNEAQ (reference sequence). The CDR3 extends over 12 amino acids. The CDR3 coding sequence is TGTGCCAGCAGCCTATCCGCCAACGTCCTGACTTTC. Amino acids: CASSLSANVLTF.

The rearrangement uses TRBV6-5 and TRBJ2-7; D not resolved. The CDR3 spans 15 residues. Trimming removed 4 bases at V and 4 bases at J, with 17 bases between. Germline-derived CDR1 and CDR2 are MNHEY and SVGAGI. The CDR3 nucleotides are TGTGCCAGCAGTTCCTCGGCCCCTGAAGCTTACGAGCAGTACTTC. The encoded protein is CASSSSAPEAYEQYF.